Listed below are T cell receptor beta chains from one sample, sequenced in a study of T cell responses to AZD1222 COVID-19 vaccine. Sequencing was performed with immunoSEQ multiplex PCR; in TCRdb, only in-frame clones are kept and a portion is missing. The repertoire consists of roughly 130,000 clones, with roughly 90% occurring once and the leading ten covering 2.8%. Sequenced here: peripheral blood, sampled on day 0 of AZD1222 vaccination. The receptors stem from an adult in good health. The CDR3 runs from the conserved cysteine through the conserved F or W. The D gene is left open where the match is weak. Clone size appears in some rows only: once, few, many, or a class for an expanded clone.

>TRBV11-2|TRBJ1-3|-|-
CASSLVSGGNTIYF
TGTGCCAGCAGCTTAGTATCAGGCGGAAACACCATATATTTT
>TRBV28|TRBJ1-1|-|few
CASIMRRAAFF
TGTGCCAGCATTATGAGGAGGGCTGCTTTCTTT
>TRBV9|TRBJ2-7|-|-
CASSVTTDSGYSYEQYF
TGTGCCAGCAGCGTTACCACTGATAGCGGATACTCCTACGAGCAGTACTTC
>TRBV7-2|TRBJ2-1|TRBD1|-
CASSLRQGSPYNEQFF
TGTGCCAGCAGCCTAAGACAGGGTTCCCCCTACAATGAGCAGTTCTTC
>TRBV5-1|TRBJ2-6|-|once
CASRDSFSSGANVLTF
TGCGCCAGCAGGGACAGCTTTAGCTCTGGGGCCAACGTCCTGACTTTC
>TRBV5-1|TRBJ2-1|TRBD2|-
CASSSGTSGYNEQFF
TGCGCCAGCAGTTCCGGGACTAGCGGGTACAATGAGCAGTTCTTC
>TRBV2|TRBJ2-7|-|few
CASIRGSYEQYF
TGTGCCAGCATTAGGGGATCCTACGAGCAGTACTTC
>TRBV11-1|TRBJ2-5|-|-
CASSLRREETQYF
TGTGCCAGCAGCCTCCGCAGGGAAGAGACCCAGTACTTC
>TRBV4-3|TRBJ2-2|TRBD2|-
CASSHPSGSGTGELFF
TGCGCCAGCAGCCATCCTAGCGGGAGTGGAACCGGGGAGCTGTTTTTT
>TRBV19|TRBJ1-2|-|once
CASSIGYPPGHGYTF
TGTGCCAGTAGTATAGGGTATCCCCCTGGGCATGGCTACACCTTC
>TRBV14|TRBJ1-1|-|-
CASSQVGGLFTEAFF
TGTGCCAGCAGCCAAGTAGGTGGTTTATTCACTGAAGCTTTCTTT
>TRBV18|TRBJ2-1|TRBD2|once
CASSLPGLAGGAEQFF
TGTGCCAGCTCACTCCCGGGACTAGCGGGAGGGGCTGAGCAGTTCTTC
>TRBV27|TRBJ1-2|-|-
CASSFGGGYGYTF
TGTGCCAGCAGTTTTGGGGGTGGCTATGGCTACACCTTC
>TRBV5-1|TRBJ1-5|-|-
CASSPGDGVGQPQHF
TGCGCCAGCAGCCCCGGGGACGGAGTGGGTCAGCCCCAGCATTTT
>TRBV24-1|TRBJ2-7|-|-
CAVGSLSSPYEQYF
TGTGCCGTTGGGAGCCTTTCATCCCCCTACGAGCAGTACTTC
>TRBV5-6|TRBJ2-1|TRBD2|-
CASSATSGRANEQFF
TGTGCCAGCAGCGCCACTAGCGGGAGGGCCAATGAGCAGTTCTTC
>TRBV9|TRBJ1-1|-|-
CASSVAGGIEAFF
TGTGCCAGCAGCGTAGCAGGAGGTATTGAAGCTTTCTTT
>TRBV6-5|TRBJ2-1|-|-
CASRNYNEQFF
TGTGCCAGCAGGAATTACAATGAGCAGTTCTTC
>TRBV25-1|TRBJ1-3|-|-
CASSESRVGNTIYF
TGTGCCAGCAGTGAATCCAGGGTTGGAAACACCATATATTTT
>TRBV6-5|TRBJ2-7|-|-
CASRRGGRGTYEQYF
TGTGCCAGCAGACGCGGGGGCAGGGGCACCTACGAGCAGTACTTC
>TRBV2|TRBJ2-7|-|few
CASSDALGNSGSYEQYF
TGTGCCAGCAGTGATGCCCTTGGGAATAGCGGATCCTACGAGCAGTACTTC
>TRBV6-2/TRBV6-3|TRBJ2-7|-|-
CASSLDWSREQYF
TGTGCCAGCAGCCTCGACTGGTCTCGCGAGCAGTACTTC
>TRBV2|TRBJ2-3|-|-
CASSRTSDTQYF
TGTGCCAGCAGCAGGACGTCAGATACGCAGTATTTT
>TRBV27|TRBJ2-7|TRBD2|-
CASSFSGPDSYEQYF
TGTGCCAGCAGTTTTAGCGGGCCGGACTCCTACGAGCAGTACTTC
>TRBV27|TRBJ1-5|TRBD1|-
CASSQGAIYGNQPQHF
TGTGCCAGCAGTCAGGGGGCAATCTATGGCAATCAGCCCCAGCATTTT
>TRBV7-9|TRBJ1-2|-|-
CASSLANQLHYGYTF
TGTGCCAGCAGCTTAGCCAACCAATTACACTATGGCTACACCTTC
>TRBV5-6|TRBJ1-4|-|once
CASSFSEGAYTYGEKLFF
TGTGCCAGCAGCTTCTCAGAAGGAGCCTATACTTACGGGGAAAAACTGTTTTTT
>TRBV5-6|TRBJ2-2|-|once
CASSFHTGELFF
TGTGCCAGCAGCTTTCACACCGGGGAGCTGTTTTTT
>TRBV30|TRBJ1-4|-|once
CAWSWTRDEKLFF
TGTGCCTGGAGTTGGACGAGGGATGAAAAACTGTTTTTT
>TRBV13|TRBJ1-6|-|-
CASSLRGISPLHF
TGTGCCAGCAGCTTGCGGGGAATTTCACCCCTCCACTTT
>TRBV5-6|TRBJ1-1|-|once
CASSSWGLNTEAFF
TGTGCCAGCAGCTCCTGGGGGCTGAACACTGAAGCTTTCTTT
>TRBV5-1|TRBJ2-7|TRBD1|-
CASSPQGQYEQYF
TGCGCCAGCAGCCCACAGGGGCAATACGAGCAGTACTTC
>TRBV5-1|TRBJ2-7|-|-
CASSSTSYEQYF
TGCGCCAGCAGCTCGACCTCCTACGAGCAGTACTTC
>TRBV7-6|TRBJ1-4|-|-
CASSAAGSETNEKLFF
TGTGCCAGCAGCGCCGCGGGGAGCGAAACTAATGAAAAACTGTTTTTT
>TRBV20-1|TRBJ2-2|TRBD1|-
CSASQGARTGELFF
TGCAGTGCTAGTCAGGGGGCGCGCACCGGGGAGCTGTTTTTT
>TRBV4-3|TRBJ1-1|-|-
CASSQERMNTEAFF
TGCGCCAGCAGCCAAGAGAGGATGAACACTGAAGCTTTCTTT
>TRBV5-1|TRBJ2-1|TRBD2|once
CASSLEVAGGTEQFF
TGCGCCAGCAGCTTGGAGGTAGCGGGAGGGACTGAGCAGTTCTTC
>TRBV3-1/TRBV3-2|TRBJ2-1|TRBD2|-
CASSQGLAGYNEQFF
TGTGCCAGCAGCCAAGGGCTAGCGGGGTACAATGAGCAGTTCTTC
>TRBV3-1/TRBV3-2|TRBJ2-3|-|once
CASSPKDTDTQYF
TGTGCCAGCAGCCCAAAGGACACAGATACGCAGTATTTT
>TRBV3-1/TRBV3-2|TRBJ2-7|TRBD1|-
CASSHGQGAYEQYF
TGTGCCAGCAGCCACGGACAGGGGGCGTACGAGCAGTACTTC
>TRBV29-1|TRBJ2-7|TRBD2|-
CSVASGLAGGTYEQYF
TGCAGCGTTGCTTCCGGACTAGCGGGAGGCACCTACGAGCAGTACTTC
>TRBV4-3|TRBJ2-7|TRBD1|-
CASSTGTAEYEQYF
TGCGCCAGCAGCACCGGGACAGCGGAGTACGAGCAGTACTTC
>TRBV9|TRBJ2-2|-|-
CASSSRGSNTGELFF
TGTGCCAGCAGCTCCCGGGGCAGTAACACCGGGGAGCTGTTTTTT
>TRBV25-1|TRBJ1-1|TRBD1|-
CASSAQGVNTEAFF
TGTGCCAGCAGTGCTCAGGGGGTCAACACTGAAGCTTTCTTT